This T cell receptor (beta chain) is drawn from a study of blood T cell repertoires in COVID-19. This clone came up a few times. Produced via immunoSEQ multiplex PCR; TCRdb's table is partial and in-frame only. Of more than 95,000 clones listed, over 60% are singletons. The CDR3 extends over 13 amino acids. From germline, CDR1 is MNHEY and CDR2 SVGAGI. V dropped 10 bases and J dropped 3 bases, with 15 bases sitting between them. The source material was peripheral blood. The chain is built from TRBV6-5 and TRBJ1-1; D possibly corresponds to TRBD1 (5 bases). This receptor was taken from a man aged 40-55 years with active or convalescent COVID-19. The CDR3 protein is CATGEQTYTEAFF. Written as DNA, the CDR3 is TGTGCCACGGGGGAACAGACTTACACTGAAGCTTTCTTT.